The 23 T cell receptor beta chains listed next were all sequenced from one sample in a study of cytomegalovirus exposure and HLA in healthy donors. A multiplex PCR was run with 60 Vbeta primers and 13 Jbeta primers. Profiled with immunoSEQ multiplex PCR; TCRdb holds only in-frame clones, not every one. This sample has 150,000 to 200,000 clones, with 80% to 90% found just once. Material: PBMCs. The source is a man between 18 and 35 years old in good health and CMV-seropositive.

The gene calls are TRBV2 and TRBJ1-6; D may be TRBD1 (6 bases). The V and J ends lost 3 bases and 9 bases respectively, with 9 bases between them. The germline V gene has CDR1 SNHLY and CDR2 FYNNEI. The CDR3 consists of 13 residues. In DNA, the CDR3 is TGTGCCAGCAGTGACAGGGGTAGTTCACCCCTCCACTTT. It translates to CASSDRGSSPLHF.

This clone was seen only once. The chain couples TRBV6-1 to TRBJ2-7; 8 bases line up with TRBD1. V was clipped by 1 base and J by 4 bases; unmatched bases: 6. This CDR3 contains 15 residues. Per germline, CDR1 MNHNS and CDR2 SASEGT. In DNA, the CDR3 is TGTGCCAGCAGTGAAGGGGCAGGGGGCTGGTACGAGCAGTACTTC. This translates into CASSEGAGGWYEQYF.

The chain couples TRBV2 to TRBJ1-5; a possible D gene is TRBD1 (5 bases). The CDR3 consists of 13 residues. Germline V gives CDR1 SNHLY, CDR2 FYNNEI. V was cut by 6 bases and J by 7 bases, with 13 bases left in between. The CDR3 region has the DNA TGTGCCAGCAGCACCGGGGGAAACCAGCCCCAGCATTTT. As protein: CASSTGGNQPQHF.

The chain combines TRBV18 with TRBJ2-5; D may be TRBD1 (6 bases). Per the germline V gene, CDR1 is KGHSH and CDR2 is LQKENI. The V end lost 6 bases, the J end lost 2 bases, and 13 bases lay between the germline ends. The CDR3 is 14 amino acids. This CDR3 reads CASSFGQKQETQYF. CDR3 sequence (DNA): TGTGCCAGCTCTTTTGGACAGAAACAAGAGACCCAGTACTTC.

The chain uses TRBV18 and TRBJ1-1, with a weak D call TRBD1 (5 bases). The CDR3 has 16 amino acids. Germline V gene sequence: CDR1 KGHSH, CDR2 LQKENI. Between the trimmed V and J ends, which lost 3 bases and 1 base, there was a span of 15 bases. CDR3 DNA sequence: TGTGCCAGCTCACCGATACCGCCAGGGAAGAACACTGAAGCTTTCTTT. This gives the protein CASSPIPPGKNTEAFF.

This sequence joins TRBV19 and TRBJ2-1; 11 nucleotides line up with TRBD2. This CDR3 spans 14 amino acids. Germline CDR1 reads LNHDA; CDR2 reads SQIVND (reference sequence). V was clipped by 6 bases and J by 9 bases; unmatched bases: 7. CDR3 bases: TGTGCCAGTAGAAATAGCGGGGGGGCCGGTGAGCAGTTCTTC. Its translation is CASRNSGGAGEQFF. Full variable domain (outside the CDR3, taken from reference TRBV19 and TRBJ2-1): DGGITQSPKYLFRKEGQNVTLSCEQNLNHDAMYWYRQDPGQGLRLIYYSQIVNDFQKGDIAEGYSVSREKKESFPLTVTSAQKNPTAFYLCASRNSGGAGEQFFGPGTRLTVL.

The chain is built from TRBV6-1 and TRBJ1-2; unclear D gene. V lost 1 base and J 3 bases, leaving 18 bases between the germline ends. The CDR3 is 17 amino acids. Germline V gene lookup returns CDR1 MNHNS and CDR2 SASEGT. CDR3 sequence: CASSEEAVAGGYYGYTF. The CDR3 coding sequence is TGTGCCAGCAGTGAAGAAGCAGTTGCAGGAGGTTACTATGGCTACACCTTC.

J is TRBJ2-1 and V is TRBV9; 11 bases fit TRBD2. Germline V gives CDR1 SGDLS, CDR2 YYNGEE. This CDR3 has 16 residues. Trimming removed 3 bases from V and 14 bases from J; junction bases left unmatched: 16. CDR3 DNA sequence: TGTGCCAGCAGCGAGGGACTAGCGGAGGACCTGGGTAAGGAGTTCTTC. This encodes CASSEGLAEDLGKEFF.

The CDR3 spells CASSLDEVAGGSSTDTQYF. CDR3 nucleotides: TGTGCCAGCAGCTTAGATGAAGTAGCAGGGGGTTCTAGCACAGATACGCAGTATTTT. The V call is TRBV11-2, the J call TRBJ2-3; 7 bases align to TRBD1. The germline V gene encodes CDR1 SGHAT and CDR2 FQNNGV. The CDR3 spans 19 residues. The V segment lost 0 bases and the J segment 0 bases; nucleotides outside the gene matches: 12.

V is TRBV4-1 and J is TRBJ2-1; possibly TRBD2 for D (7 bases). Germline values: CDR1 MGHRA, CDR2 YSYEKL. The CDR3 covers 13 residues. Trimming shortened V by 4 bases and J by 10 bases, and 14 bases separated the two germline ends. CDR3 in DNA: TGCGCCAGCAGCCTAGGCGGGGGCCCAGAGCAGTTCTTC. Translated, it gives CASSLGGGPEQFF.

The chain joins TRBV19 to TRBJ1-2; a weak D match, TRBD1 (5 bases). CDR1 LNHDA and CDR2 SQIVND come from the germline V gene (reference sequence). Deletions cut 6 bases from V and 0 bases from J, with 23 bases between. The CDR3 totals 18 residues. CDR3 region: CASSVRAPAGLANYGYTF. The CDR3 nucleotides read TGTGCCAGTAGCGTCCGGGCTCCCGCGGGGCTAGCTAACTATGGCTACACCTTC.

The chain couples TRBV14 to TRBJ2-7, with TRBD1 matching 10 bases. J gave up 6 bases and V 3 bases, and 8 bases lay outside the gene matches. The CDR3 is 15 amino acids. CDR1 is SGHDN and CDR2 is FVKESK in the germline V gene. DNA of the CDR3: TGTGCCAGCAGCCAGACAGGGGGCGAGAAAGGCGAGCAGTACTTC. As protein: CASSQTGGEKGEQYF.

On this clone: An end of the junction differs from the germline gene, which may be a read error. Other DNA sequences in the same sample also yield this CDR3. The V and J genes are TRBV4-1 and TRBJ2-3; a weak D match, TRBD2 (6 bases). The CDR3 has 16 residues. The germline V gene encodes CDR1 MGHRA and CDR2 YSYEKL. CDR3 sequence reads: CASSLMEGLAGDTQYF. The CDR3 DNA sequence: TGCGCCAGTAGCCTTATGGAGGGCCTGGCCGGGGATACGCAGTATTTT.

V gene TRBV4-3 combines with J gene TRBJ1-1; D gene uncertain. V was clipped by 1 base and J by 7 bases, with 19 bases between them. The CDR3 is 16 amino acids. Germline CDR1 LGHNA, CDR2 YSLEER. Here the CDR3 DNA reads TGCGCCAGCAGCCAAGCGTACCCTCCGGAGTTGGGTGAAGCTTTCTTT. Translating gives CASSQAYPPELGEAFF.

The chain links TRBV19 to TRBJ2-7, with TRBD2 as a possible D gene (5 bases). The CDR3 runs to 14 residues. Per germline, CDR1 LNHDA and CDR2 SQIVND (reference sequence). Between the trimmed V and J ends, which lost 4 bases and 1 base, there was a span of 11 bases. The CDR3 nucleotides are TGTGCCAGTAGTACGCCCGGGAAATCCTACGAGCAGTACTTC. Translating it yields CASSTPGKSYEQYF. Filled out from reference TRBV19 and TRBJ2-7, the complete variable domain reads DGGITQSPKYLFRKEGQNVTLSCEQNLNHDAMYWYRQDPGQGLRLIYYSQIVNDFQKGDIAEGYSVSREKKESFPLTVTSAQKNPTAFYLCASSTPGKSYEQYFGPGTRLTVT.

This clone came up a few times. The chain uses TRBV6-1 and TRBJ1-3; 8 bases are a match to TRBD1. The junction had 3 bases not matched to a gene; V was cut back by 2 bases and J by 0 bases. Germline V lookup: CDR1 MNHNS, CDR2 SASEGT. The CDR3 totals 16 residues. CDR3 DNA sequence: TGTGCCAGCAGTGAATCGGGACAGGACTCTGGAAACACCATATATTTT. Protein sequence: CASSESGQDSGNTIYF.

The V and J genes are TRBV7-8 and TRBJ2-7; TRBD1 agrees at 9 bases. This CDR3 comprises 14 residues. Per the germline V gene, CDR1 is SGHVS and CDR2 is FQNEAQ. V gave up 5 bases and J gave up 3 bases; unmatched junction bases: 5. The CDR3 nucleotides read TGTGCCAGCAGCCCGGACAGGGGAAACTACGAGCAGTACTTC. Its translation is CASSPDRGNYEQYF.

This clone was detected only once. V usage is TRBV11-2 and J usage is TRBJ1-2; 10 bases agree with TRBD1. The CDR3 has 17 amino acids. Germline V lookup: CDR1 SGHAT, CDR2 FQNNGV. Trimming removed 5 bases from V and 3 bases from J; junction bases left unmatched: 12. CDR3 residues: CASSPDPGQGLYYGYTF. DNA for the CDR3: TGTGCCAGCAGCCCCGACCCGGGACAGGGGCTTTACTATGGCTACACCTTC.

The chain uses TRBV25-1 and TRBJ2-1; tentatively, D is TRBD1 (6 bases). The V end lost 4 bases, the J end lost 0 bases, and 10 bases lay between the germline ends. The CDR3 length is 15 residues. Germline V gene sequence: CDR1 MGHDK, CDR2 SYGVNS. This chain's CDR3 is CASSGRGTSYNEQFF. The CDR3 DNA is TGTGCCAGCAGTGGCAGGGGAACCTCCTACAATGAGCAGTTCTTC.

The CDR3 nucleotides read TGTGCCAGCGATCGGCCAGGCCAACAAGAGACCCAGTACTTC. This sequence encodes CASDRPGQQETQYF. The V and J genes are TRBV21-1 and TRBJ2-5; TRBD1 reflects the table's D call only, with no check against the DNA. TRBV21-1 counts as a pseudogene. This CDR3 has 14 amino acids.

This clone was seen a single time. This chain connects TRBV19 to TRBJ2-7, with TRBD1 identical over 7 bases. V shed 4 bases, J shed 2 bases, and the junction held 8 bases outside the gene matches. The CDR3 is made up of 15 amino acids. Germline V gene data show CDR1 as LNHDA and CDR2 as SQIVND (reference sequence). The CDR3 sequence: CASSTLTTGPYEQYF. As DNA, the CDR3 is TGTGCCAGTAGTACCCTAACGACAGGGCCCTACGAGCAGTACTTC.

The gene calls are TRBV13 and TRBJ2-5; 14 positions match TRBD2. CDR1 PRHDT and CDR2 FYEKMQ come from the germline V gene (reference sequence). With V trimmed by 0 bases and J by 2 bases, 2 bases remained unmatched. The CDR3 spans 17 residues. CDR3 in amino acids: CASSLGRLAGGQETQYF. The CDR3 DNA is TGTGCCAGCAGCTTAGGACGACTAGCGGGGGGGCAAGAGACCCAGTACTTC.

The chain carries TRBV7-9 and TRBJ1-6, with 7 positions matching TRBD1. Germline V gene lookup returns CDR1 SEHNR and CDR2 FQNEAQ (reference sequence). The trim removed 5 bases at V and 5 bases at J, leaving 6 bases unmatched. This CDR3 has 15 residues. CDR3 in DNA: TGTGCCAGCAGCCACCGGGACAGAAATAATTCACCCCTCCACTTT. It specifies CASSHRDRNNSPLHF. Based on the CDR3 plus reference TRBV7-9 and TRBJ1-6, the full variable domain is DTGVSQNPRHKITKRGQNVTFRCDPISEHNRLYWYRQTLGQGPEFLTYFQNEAQLEKSRLLSDRFSAERPKGSFSTLEIQRTEQGDSAMYLCASSHRDRNNSPLHFGNGTRLTVT.